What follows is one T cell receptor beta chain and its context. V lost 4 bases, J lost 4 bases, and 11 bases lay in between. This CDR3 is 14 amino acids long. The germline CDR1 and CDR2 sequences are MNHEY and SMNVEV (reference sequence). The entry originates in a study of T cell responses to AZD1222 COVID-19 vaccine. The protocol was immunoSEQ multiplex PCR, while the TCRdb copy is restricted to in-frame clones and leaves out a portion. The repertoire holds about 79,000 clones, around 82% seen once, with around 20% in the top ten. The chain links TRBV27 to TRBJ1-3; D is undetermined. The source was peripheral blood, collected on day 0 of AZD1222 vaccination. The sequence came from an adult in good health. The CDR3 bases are TGTGCCAGCAGTTCATGGGGATCAGGAAACACCATATATTTT. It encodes CASSSWGSGNTIYF.